What follows is one T cell receptor beta chain and its context. Antigen unknown. A much larger clone differs from this one at a single base, so this may be a read error. This entry belongs to a study of blood T cells in healthy people across ages. Notes on the study in general: Significant beta diversity loss was already apparent by age about 39, declining roughly linearly.

It was with a sample-barcoded 5' primer and a J-beta primer mix that a second PCR of roughly 6 to 12 cycles was run. All samples yielded 2.5 million or more CDR3-containing paired-end reads. One entry per CDR3 protein, called by TCRdb with MiXCR from the 5' RACE reads. In the table there are 650,000 to 1,000,000 distinct CDR3 sequences, about 47% of which are singletons. The CDR3 has 18 amino acids. CDR1 and CDR2 (germline): SQVTM, ANQGSEA. The V gene is TRBV29-1, the J gene TRBJ2-1; 14 bases are a match to TRBD2. The source is an older man in good health. The specimen was blood. CDR3 residues: CSAQPGTSGSDSYHEQFF. As DNA, the CDR3 is TGCAGCGCTCAACCTGGGACTAGCGGGAGCGATTCCTACCATGAGCAGTTCTTC.